The clone carrying this TCR beta chain has a single count. Its antigen is undetermined. The time point is: peak reinfection, 3 to 8 weeks after reinfection detection. The sorted cells went straight to TCR sequencing with no prior in vitro expansion. The CDR3 spans 12 residues. Trimming removed 0 bases at V and 6 bases at J, with 9 bases between. Germline values: CDR1 GTSNPN, CDR2 SVGIG (reference sequence). Clones were read by immunoSEQ multiplex PCR, and TCRdb kept only the in-frame ones, dropping some. This table has 2,500 to 3,000 clones, 80% to 90% appearing once. This sample was included in a study of memory CD8 T cells in hepatitis C reinfection. Across the whole study: A positive HCV RNA test after two negatives ≥60 days apart defined reinfection. Peak reinfection samples were taken 3 to 8 weeks after detection.

Points from the study as a whole: Conclusions on public clonotypes and secondary clearance were not definitive with about 5 donors.

The specimen sequenced was naive CD8+ T cells sorted from blood. The source of this sequence is a man aged 50 to 59 with hepatitis C virus infection. The chain links TRBV30 to TRBJ2-7; unclear D gene. The CDR3 region has the DNA TGTGCCTGGAGTGTACCACAGCTCGAGCAGTACTTC. Protein: CAWSVPQLEQYF.